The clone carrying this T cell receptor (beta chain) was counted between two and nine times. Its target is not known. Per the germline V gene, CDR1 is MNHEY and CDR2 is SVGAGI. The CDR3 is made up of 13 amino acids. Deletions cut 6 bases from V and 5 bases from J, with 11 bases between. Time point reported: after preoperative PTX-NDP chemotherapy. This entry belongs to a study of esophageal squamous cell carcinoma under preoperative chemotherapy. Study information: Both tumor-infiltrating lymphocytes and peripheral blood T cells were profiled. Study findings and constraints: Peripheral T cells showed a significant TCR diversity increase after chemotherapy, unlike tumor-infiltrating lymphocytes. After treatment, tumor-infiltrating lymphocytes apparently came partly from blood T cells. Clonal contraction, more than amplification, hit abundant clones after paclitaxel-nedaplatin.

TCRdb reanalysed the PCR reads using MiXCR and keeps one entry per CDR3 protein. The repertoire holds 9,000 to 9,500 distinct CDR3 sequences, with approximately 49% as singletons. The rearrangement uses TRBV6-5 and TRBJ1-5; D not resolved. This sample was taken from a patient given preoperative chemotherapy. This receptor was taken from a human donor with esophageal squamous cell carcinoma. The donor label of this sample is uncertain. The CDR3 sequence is CASSYARDQPQHF. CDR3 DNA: TGTGCCAGCAGCTACGCACGGGATCAGCCCCAGCATTTT.